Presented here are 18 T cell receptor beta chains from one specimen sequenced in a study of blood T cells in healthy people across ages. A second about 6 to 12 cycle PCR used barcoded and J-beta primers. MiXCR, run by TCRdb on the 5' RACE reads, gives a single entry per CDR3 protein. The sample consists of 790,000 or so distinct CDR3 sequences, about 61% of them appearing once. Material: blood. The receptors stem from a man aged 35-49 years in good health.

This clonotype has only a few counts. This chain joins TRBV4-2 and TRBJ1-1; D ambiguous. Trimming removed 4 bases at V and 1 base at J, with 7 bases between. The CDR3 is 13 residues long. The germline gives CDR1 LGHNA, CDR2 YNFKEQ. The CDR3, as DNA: TGTGCCAGCAGCCCGCTGGGGAACACTGAAGCTTTCTTT. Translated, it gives CASSPLGNTEAFF.

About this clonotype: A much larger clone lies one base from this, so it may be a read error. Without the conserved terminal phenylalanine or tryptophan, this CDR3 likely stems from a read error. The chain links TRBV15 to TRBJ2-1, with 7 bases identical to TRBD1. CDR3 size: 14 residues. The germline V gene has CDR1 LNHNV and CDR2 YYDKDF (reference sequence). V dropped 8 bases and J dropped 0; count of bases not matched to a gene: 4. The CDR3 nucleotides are TGTGCCACCCAGACAGGGAGCTCCTACAATGAGCAGTTCTCC. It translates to CATQTGSSYNEQFS.

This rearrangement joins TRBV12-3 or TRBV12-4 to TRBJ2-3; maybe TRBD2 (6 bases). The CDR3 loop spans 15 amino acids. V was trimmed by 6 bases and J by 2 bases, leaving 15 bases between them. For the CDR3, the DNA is TGTGCCAGCAGGTCTCCGGGGGTCTTCACAGATACGCAGTATTTT. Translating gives CASRSPGVFTDTQYF.

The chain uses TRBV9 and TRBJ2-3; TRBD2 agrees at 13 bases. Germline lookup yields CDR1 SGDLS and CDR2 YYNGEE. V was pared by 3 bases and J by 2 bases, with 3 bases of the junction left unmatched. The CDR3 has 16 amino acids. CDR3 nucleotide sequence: TGTGCCAGCAGCGCGACTAGCGGGGGGTACACAGATACGCAGTATTTT. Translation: CASSATSGGYTDTQYF.

The CDR3 sequence is CASSLGGTQEQFF. Here the CDR3 DNA reads TGTGCCAGCAGTTTAGGGGGGACGCAGGAGCAGTTCTTC. V usage is TRBV27 and J usage is TRBJ2-1; possibly TRBD2 for D (6 bases). V was shortened by 2 bases and J by 10 bases, with 12 bases between the two germline ends. The CDR3 length is 13 residues. CDR1 and CDR2 from the germline V gene are MNHEY and SMNVEV (reference sequence).

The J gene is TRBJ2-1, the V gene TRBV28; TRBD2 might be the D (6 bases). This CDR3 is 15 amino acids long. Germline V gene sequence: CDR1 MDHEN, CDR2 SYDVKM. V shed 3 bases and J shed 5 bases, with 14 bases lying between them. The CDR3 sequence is CASSLLTGSNNEQFF. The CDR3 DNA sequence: TGTGCCAGCAGTTTGCTTACCGGGAGTAACAATGAGCAGTTCTTC.

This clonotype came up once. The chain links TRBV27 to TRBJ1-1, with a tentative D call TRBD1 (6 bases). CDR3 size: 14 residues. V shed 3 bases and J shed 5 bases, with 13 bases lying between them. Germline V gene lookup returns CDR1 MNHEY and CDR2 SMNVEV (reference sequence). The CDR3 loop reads CASSLTGIRTEAFF. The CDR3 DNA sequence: TGTGCCAGCAGTTTGACAGGAATAAGGACTGAAGCTTTCTTT.

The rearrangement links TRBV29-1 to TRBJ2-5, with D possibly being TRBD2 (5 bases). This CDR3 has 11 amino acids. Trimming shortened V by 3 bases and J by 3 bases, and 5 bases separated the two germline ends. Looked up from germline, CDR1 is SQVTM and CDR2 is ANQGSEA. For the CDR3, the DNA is TGCAGCGTTGACGGGAAAGAGACCCAGTACTTC. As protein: CSVDGKETQYF.

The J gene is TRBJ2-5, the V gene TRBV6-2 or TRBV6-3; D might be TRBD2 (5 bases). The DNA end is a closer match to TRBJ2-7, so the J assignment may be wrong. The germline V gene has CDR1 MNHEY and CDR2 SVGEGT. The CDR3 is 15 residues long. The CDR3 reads CASSPLAAGSYEQYF. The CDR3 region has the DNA TGTGCCAGCAGTCCCCTAGCCGCGGGCTCCTACGAGCAGTACTTC.

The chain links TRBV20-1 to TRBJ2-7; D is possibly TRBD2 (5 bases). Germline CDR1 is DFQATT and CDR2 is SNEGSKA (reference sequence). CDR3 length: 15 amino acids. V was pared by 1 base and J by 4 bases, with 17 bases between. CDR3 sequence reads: CSARGLSGLSYEQYF. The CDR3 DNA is TGCAGTGCTAGAGGACTATCCGGACTTTCTTACGAGCAGTACTTC.

The CDR3 sequence is CSVEDRRTGTDTQYF. In DNA, the CDR3 is TGCAGCGTTGAAGATCGTAGGACCGGCACAGATACGCAGTATTTT. The genes are TRBV29-1 and TRBJ2-3; no firm D call. This CDR3 region has 15 residues. Germline V CDR1 and CDR2: SQVTM, ANQGSEA. Trimming took 0 bases from V and 1 from J, leaving 11 bases between them.

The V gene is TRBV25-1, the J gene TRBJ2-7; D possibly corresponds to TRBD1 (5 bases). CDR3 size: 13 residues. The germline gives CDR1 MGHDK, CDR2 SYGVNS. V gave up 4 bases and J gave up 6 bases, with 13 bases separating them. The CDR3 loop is CASSGVGVGEQYF. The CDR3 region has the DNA TGTGCCAGCAGTGGGGTAGGGGTTGGCGAGCAGTACTTC.

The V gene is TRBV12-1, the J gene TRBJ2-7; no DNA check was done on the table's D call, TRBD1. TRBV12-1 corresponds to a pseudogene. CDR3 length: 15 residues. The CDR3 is CASSFRRDRAYEQYF. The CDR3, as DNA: TGTGCCAGCAGCTTTAGAAGGGACAGGGCCTACGAGCAGTACTTC.

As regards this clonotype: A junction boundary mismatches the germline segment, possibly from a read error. The CDR3 spells CATSYGGSSYERYF. The DNA for the CDR3 is TGTGCCACCAGTTATGGCGGAAGCTCCTACGAGCGGTACTTC. The chain links TRBV24-1 to TRBJ2-7; D uncertain. Germline CDR1 and CDR2: KGHDR and SFDVKD. The CDR3 length is 14 residues.

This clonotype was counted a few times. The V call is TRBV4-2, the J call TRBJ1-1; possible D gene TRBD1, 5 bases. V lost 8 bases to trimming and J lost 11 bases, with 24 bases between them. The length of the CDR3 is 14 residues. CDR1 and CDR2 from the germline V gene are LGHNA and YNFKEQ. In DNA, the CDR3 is TGTGCCAGCGGCCCGGGAGGGGTGGCTAGCCGTGCTTTCTTT. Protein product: CASGPGGVASRAFF.

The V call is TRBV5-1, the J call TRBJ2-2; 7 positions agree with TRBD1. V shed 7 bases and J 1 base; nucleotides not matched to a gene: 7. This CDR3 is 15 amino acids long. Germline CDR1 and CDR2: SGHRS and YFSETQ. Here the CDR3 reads CASGGRTGNTGELFF. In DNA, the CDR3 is TGCGCCAGCGGTGGTAGGACAGGGAACACCGGGGAGCTGTTTTTT.

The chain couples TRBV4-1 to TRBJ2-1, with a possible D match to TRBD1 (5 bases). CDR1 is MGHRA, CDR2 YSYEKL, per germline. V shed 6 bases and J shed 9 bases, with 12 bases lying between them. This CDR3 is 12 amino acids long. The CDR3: CASSLGVAEQFF. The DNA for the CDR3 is TGCGCCAGCAGTCTAGGGGTGGCTGAGCAGTTCTTC.

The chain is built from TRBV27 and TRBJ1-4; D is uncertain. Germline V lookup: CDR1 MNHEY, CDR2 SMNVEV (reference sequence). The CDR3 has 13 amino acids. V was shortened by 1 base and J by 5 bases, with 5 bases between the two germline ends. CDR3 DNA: TGTGCCAGCAGTTTATTCATCAATGAAAAACTGTTTTTT. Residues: CASSLFINEKLFF. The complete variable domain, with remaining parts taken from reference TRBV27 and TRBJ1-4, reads EAQVTQNPRYLITVTGKKLTVTCSQNMNHEYMSWYRQDPGLGLRQIYYSMNVEVTDKGDVPEGYKVSRKEKRNFPLILESPSPNQTSLYFCASSLFINEKLFFGSGTQLSVL.